These 5 T cell receptor beta chains came from one sample sequenced in a study of regulatory T cells in long-lasting Graves disease. In building TCR beta libraries, iRepertoire HTBI primers were used together with Arm-PCR of CDR3 regions. TCRdb recomputed calls from the multiplex PCR reads with MiXCR, one row per CDR3 protein. The sample has over 350,000 distinct CDR3 sequences, 11% to 15% seen once. The sample's time point: newly diagnosed GD, antithyroid drugs for less than 3 months. Construction of the TCR library relied on RNA isolated from PBMCs. These data were also filed under a second study, of T cells in Graves' hyperthyroidism and ophthalmopathy.

The source was peripheral blood mononuclear cells (PBMCs), collected at new diagnosis, from a patient treated with antithyroid drugs. The source is a woman aged 50 to 65 with Graves disease.

This clonotype showed up many times. The genes are TRBV12-3 or TRBV12-4 and TRBJ1-2; 9 bases are a match to TRBD1. V trimming: 3 bases; J trimming: 4 bases; junction bases outside the gene matches: 6. The CDR3 loop spans 15 amino acids. The CDR3 protein is CASSLGQGISYGYTF. CDR3 nucleotide sequence: TGTGCCAGCAGTTTGGGACAGGGTATTTCCTATGGCTACACCTTC.

This clonotype has ten or more counts. The chain carries TRBV2 and TRBJ1-2; D unresolved. The CDR3 is made up of 15 amino acids. In germline, CDR1 is SNHLY, CDR2 FYNNEI. V lost 1 base and J 5 bases, leaving 14 bases between the germline ends. CDR3 residues: CASSEEWTAGYGYTF. The CDR3 DNA sequence: TGTGCCAGCAGTGAAGAATGGACCGCCGGATATGGCTACACCTTC.

This clonotype was observed many times. CDR3 sequence (DNA): TGTGCCGGATCGGGACACCTTAATTCACCCCTCCACTTT. As protein: CAGSGHLNSPLHF. This chain joins TRBV6-1 and TRBJ1-6; weak D call: TRBD1 (6 bases). Deletions cut 11 bases from V and 6 bases from J, with 14 bases between. CDR1 MNHNS and CDR2 SASEGT come from the germline V gene. This CDR3 comprises 13 residues.

There are many counts of this clonotype. The genes are TRBV6-1 and TRBJ1-2; 8 bases are shared with TRBD1. Germline V gene sequence: CDR1 MNHNS, CDR2 SASEGT. V shed 3 bases and J 4 bases; nucleotides not matched to a gene: 4. The CDR3 is 14 amino acids. The CDR3 nucleotides are TGTGCCAGCAGTGACCTGGACAGGGCCTATGGCTACACCTTC. This gives the protein CASSDLDRAYGYTF.

This clonotype came up many times. V and J are TRBV10-3 and TRBJ1-1; possible D gene TRBD1, 6 bases. Germline V gene sequence: CDR1 ENHRY, CDR2 SYGVKD. The V gene lost 3 bases and the J gene lost 7 bases, with 9 bases spanning the gap. The CDR3 has 12 amino acids. For the CDR3, the DNA is TGTGCCATCAGTGAACAGGGAAATGAAGCTTTCTTT. It specifies CAISEQGNEAFF.